This TCR beta chain was obtained from a study of OX40 agonist ivuxolimab in advanced cancers. Across the study: Three individuals attained partial responses, comprising one hepatocellular carcinoma case and two cutaneous melanoma cases.

This table comes from immunoSEQ multiplex PCR, and its TCRdb copy is limited to in-frame clones, with some not included. The sample lists under 20,000 clones; around four fifths were seen once. Sequenced material: CD4+ or CD8+ T cells sorted from blood, taken in a trial of the OX40 agonist ivuxolimab. This sequence was found in an adult with an advanced solid tumor such as melanoma, head and neck, liver or kidney cancer.

The CDR3 nucleotides read TGTGCCAGCAGCCTGGGGGGTACGCAGCCCCAGCATTTT. Translating gives CASSLGGTQPQHF. This sequence joins TRBV7-9 and TRBJ1-5; a weak D match, TRBD1 (5 bases). The CDR3 extends over 13 amino acids. Germline V CDR1 and CDR2: SEHNR, FQNEAQ (reference sequence). V was cut by 5 bases and J by 7 bases, with 12 bases left in between.